The T cell receptor beta chain described here comes from a study of CD8 T cells in Susac syndrome. This CDR3 is built from 12 residues. Germline V gene data show CDR1 as GTSNPN and CDR2 as SVGIG (reference sequence). The V and J ends lost 3 bases and 8 bases respectively, with 8 bases between them. Random hexamers served to reverse transcribe roughly 0.5 to 1 ug RNA. TCRdb analysed the immunoSEQ multiplex PCR reads with MiXCR anew, one entry per CDR3 protein. The table includes 150,000 to 200,000 distinct CDR3 sequences, 90% to 95% detected once. The chain has TRBV30 and TRBJ1-6; D is ambiguous. The TCR comes from a human donor with Susac syndrome. Sequencing was done on a sample of CD4+ T cells from PBMCs. The CDR3 region is CAWSLEDSPLHF. The CDR3 bases are TGTGCCTGGAGCCTCGAAGATTCACCCCTCCACTTT.